This T cell receptor (beta chain) derives from a study of T cell responses to AZD1222 COVID-19 vaccine. Study results and caveats: Possibly, clonal diversity was underestimated; donors were largely white British and included more females. Regions left unmutated in variants are reportedly the target of nearly half of spike-specific TCRs.

The table came from immunoSEQ multiplex PCR; TCRdb's copy has only in-frame clones and leaves some out. The sample includes about 150,000 clones, about 86% seen only once; the top ten take approximately 5%. Remarks on this clone: Its specificity is not known.

Germline CDR1 is SGHRS and CDR2 is YFSETQ. The V end lost 0 bases, the J end lost 2 bases, and 8 bases lay between the germline ends. The CDR3 is made up of 14 amino acids. The chain has TRBV5-1 and TRBJ1-2; maybe TRBD1 (6 bases). The clonotype comes from an adult who received the AZD1222 COVID-19 vaccine. Source: peripheral blood, taken 28 days after the second AZD1222 dose. CDR3 bases: TGCGCCAGCAGCTTGGATACAGGGAACTATGGCTACACCTTC. Translation: CASSLDTGNYGYTF.